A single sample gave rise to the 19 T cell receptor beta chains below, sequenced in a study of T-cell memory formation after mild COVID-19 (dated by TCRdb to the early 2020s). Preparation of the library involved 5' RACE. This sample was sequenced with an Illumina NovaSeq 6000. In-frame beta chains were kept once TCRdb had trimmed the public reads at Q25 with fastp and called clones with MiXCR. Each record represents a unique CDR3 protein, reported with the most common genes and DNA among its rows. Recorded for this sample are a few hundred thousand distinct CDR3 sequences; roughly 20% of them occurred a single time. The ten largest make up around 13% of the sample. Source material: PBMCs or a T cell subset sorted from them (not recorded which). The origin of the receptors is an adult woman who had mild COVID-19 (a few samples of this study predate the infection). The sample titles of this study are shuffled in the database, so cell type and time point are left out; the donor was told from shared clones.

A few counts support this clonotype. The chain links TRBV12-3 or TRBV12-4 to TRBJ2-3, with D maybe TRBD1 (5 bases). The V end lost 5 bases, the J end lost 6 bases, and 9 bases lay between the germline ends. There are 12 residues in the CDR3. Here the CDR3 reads CASSTRVDTQYF. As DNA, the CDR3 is TGTGCCAGCAGTACCAGGGTGGATACGCAGTATTTT.

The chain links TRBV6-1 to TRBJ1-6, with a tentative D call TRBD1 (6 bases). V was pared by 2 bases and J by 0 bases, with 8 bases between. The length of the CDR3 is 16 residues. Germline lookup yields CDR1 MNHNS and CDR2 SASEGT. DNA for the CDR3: TGTGCCAGCAGTGAAAGGGGGAGCTCCTATAATTCACCCCTCCACTTT. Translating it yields CASSERGSSYNSPLHF.

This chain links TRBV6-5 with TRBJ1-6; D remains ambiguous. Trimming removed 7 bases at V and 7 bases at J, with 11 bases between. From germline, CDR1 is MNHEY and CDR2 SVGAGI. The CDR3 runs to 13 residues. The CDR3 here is CASTTRRNSPLHF. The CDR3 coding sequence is TGTGCCAGCACCACGAGAAGGAATTCACCCCTCCACTTT.

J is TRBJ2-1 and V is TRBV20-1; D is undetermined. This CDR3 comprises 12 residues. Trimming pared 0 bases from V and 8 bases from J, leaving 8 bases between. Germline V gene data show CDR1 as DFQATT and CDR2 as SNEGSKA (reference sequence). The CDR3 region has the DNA TGCAGTGCTAGAGATCGGAGCCATGAGCAGTTCTTC. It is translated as CSARDRSHEQFF.

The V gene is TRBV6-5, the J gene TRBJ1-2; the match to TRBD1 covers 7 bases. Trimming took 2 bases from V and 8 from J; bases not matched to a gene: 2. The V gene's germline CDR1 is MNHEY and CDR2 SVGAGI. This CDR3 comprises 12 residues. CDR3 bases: TGTGCCAGCAGTTACCCAGGGGGAGGCTACACCTTC. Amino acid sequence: CASSYPGGGYTF.

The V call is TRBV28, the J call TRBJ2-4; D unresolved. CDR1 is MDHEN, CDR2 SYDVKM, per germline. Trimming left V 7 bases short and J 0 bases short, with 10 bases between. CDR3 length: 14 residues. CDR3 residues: CASIESAAKNIQYF. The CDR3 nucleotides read TGTGCCAGCATTGAATCAGCAGCCAAAAACATTCAGTACTTC.

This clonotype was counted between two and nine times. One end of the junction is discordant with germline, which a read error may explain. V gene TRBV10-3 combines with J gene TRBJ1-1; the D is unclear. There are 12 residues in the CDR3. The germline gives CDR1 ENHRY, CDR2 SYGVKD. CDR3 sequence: CAIGRVKTEAFF. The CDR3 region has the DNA TGTGCCATCGGTAGGGTGAAGACTGAAGCTTTCTTT.

CDR3 bases: TGCAGTGCTGGCCCAACCGGGAGAGTAACAGATACGCAGTATTTT. Amino acids: CSAGPTGRVTDTQYF. The chain has TRBV20-1 and TRBJ2-3; a possible D gene is TRBD2 (6 bases). V was clipped by 5 bases and J by 3 bases, with 18 bases between them. CDR1 and CDR2 (germline): DFQATT, SNEGSKA (reference sequence). The CDR3 loop spans 15 amino acids.

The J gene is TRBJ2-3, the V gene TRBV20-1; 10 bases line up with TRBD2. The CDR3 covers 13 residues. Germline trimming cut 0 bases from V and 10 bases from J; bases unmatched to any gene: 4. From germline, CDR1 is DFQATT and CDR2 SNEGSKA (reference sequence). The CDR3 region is CSARESSGSSQYF. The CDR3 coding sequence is TGCAGTGCTAGAGAGTCTAGCGGGAGTTCGCAGTATTTT.

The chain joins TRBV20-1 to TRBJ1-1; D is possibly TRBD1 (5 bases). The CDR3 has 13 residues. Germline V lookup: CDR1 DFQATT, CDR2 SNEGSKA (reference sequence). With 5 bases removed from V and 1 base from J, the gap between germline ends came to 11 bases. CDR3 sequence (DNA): TGCAGTGCTCGGGGACTGCCGAACACTGAAGCTTTCTTT. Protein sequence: CSARGLPNTEAFF.

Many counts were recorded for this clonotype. Here the CDR3 reads CASSLGGTGRTYEQYF. CDR3 coding DNA: TGTGCCAGCAGCTTAGGGGGGACAGGGAGGACCTACGAGCAGTACTTC. The rearrangement links TRBV7-9 to TRBJ2-7; TRBD1 aligns across 9 bases. Germline V lookup: CDR1 SEHNR, CDR2 FQNEAQ (reference sequence). Losses at the gene ends were 1 base for V and 2 bases for J; bases not matched to a gene: 6. The CDR3 runs 16 residues.

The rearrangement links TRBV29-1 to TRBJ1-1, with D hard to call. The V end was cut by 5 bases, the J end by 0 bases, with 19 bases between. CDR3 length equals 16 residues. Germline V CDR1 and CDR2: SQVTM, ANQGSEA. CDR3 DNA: TGCAGCGTTAAAGGACTCGGAACCCACCTGAACACTGAAGCTTTCTTT. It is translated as CSVKGLGTHLNTEAFF.

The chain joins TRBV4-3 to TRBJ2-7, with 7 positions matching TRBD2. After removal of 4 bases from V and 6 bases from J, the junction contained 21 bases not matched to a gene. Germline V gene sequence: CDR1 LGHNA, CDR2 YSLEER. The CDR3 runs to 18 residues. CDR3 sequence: CASSPTGRRGGGVPEQYF. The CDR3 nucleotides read TGCGCCAGCAGCCCTACGGGGCGGCGTGGCGGGGGAGTGCCCGAGCAGTACTTC.

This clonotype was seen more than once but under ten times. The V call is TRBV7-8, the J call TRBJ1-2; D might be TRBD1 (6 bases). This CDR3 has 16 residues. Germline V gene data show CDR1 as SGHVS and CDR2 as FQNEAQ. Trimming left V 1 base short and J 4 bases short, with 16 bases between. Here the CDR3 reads CASSLVTGPTPYGYTF. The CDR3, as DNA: TGTGCCAGCAGCTTAGTTACAGGGCCAACCCCCTATGGCTACACCTTC.

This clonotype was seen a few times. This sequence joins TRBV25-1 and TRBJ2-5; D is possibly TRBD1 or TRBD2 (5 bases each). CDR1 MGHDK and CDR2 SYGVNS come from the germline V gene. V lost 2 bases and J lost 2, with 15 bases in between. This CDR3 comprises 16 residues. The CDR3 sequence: CASSERGEWGQETQYF. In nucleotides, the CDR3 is TGTGCCAGCAGTGAAAGAGGGGAGTGGGGGCAAGAGACCCAGTACTTC.

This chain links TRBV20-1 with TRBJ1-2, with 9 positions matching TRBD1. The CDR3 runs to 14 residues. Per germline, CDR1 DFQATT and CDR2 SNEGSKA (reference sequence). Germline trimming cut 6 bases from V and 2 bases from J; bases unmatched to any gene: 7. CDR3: CSARTGDGNYGYTF. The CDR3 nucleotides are TGCAGTGCAAGGACAGGGGATGGGAACTATGGCTACACCTTC.

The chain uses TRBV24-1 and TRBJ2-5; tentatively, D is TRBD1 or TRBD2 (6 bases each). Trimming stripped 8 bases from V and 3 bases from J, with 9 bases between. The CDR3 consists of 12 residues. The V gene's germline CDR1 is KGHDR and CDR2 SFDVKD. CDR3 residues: CATNRGEETQYF. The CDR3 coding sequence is TGTGCCACCAATAGGGGGGAAGAGACCCAGTACTTC.

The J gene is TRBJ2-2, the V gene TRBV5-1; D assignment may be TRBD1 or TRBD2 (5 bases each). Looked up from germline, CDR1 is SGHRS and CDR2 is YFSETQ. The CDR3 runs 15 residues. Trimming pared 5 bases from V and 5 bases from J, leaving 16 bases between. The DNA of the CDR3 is TGCGCCAGCAGTAGGAGGCAGGGCAGTACCGGGGAGCTGTTTTTT. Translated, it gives CASSRRQGSTGELFF.

CDR3 in amino acids: CASRPYGDFYEQYF. The CDR3 DNA reads TGTGCCAGTAGACCCTACGGGGATTTCTACGAGCAGTACTTC. The V gene is TRBV19, the J gene TRBJ2-7; tentative D call: TRBD2 (5 bases). V was pared by 6 bases and J by 3 bases, with 15 bases between. This CDR3 is built from 14 residues. Germline loops: CDR1 LNHDA, CDR2 SQIVND (reference sequence). Full variable domain (remainder filled in from reference TRBV19 and TRBJ2-7): DGGITQSPKYLFRKEGQNVTLSCEQNLNHDAMYWYRQDPGQGLRLIYYSQIVNDFQKGDIAEGYSVSREKKESFPLTVTSAQKNPTAFYLCASRPYGDFYEQYFGPGTRLTVT.